The 8 T cell receptor beta chains in this list originate from one sample, sequenced in a study of control samples from healthy donors and cancer patients. Assay: immunoSEQ multiplex PCR; the TCRdb copy retains only in-frame clones and omits some. This sample has about 82,000 clones; about 91% occur once, and the top ten carry 7.2%. Sequencing was performed on blood. These receptors originate from a man aged 50 to 60 in good health.

This chain links TRBV4-1 with TRBJ2-3; 7 nucleotides line up with TRBD1. The CDR3 has 16 residues. Germline assignment: CDR1 MGHRA and CDR2 YSYEKL. The V gene end was trimmed by 4 bases and the J gene end by 2 bases; junction bases not matched to a gene: 9. CDR3 in DNA: TGCGCCAGCAGCCTTAGACAGGGTGTTTTCACAGATACGCAGTATTTT. Its protein is CASSLRQGVFTDTQYF.

V usage is TRBV2 and J usage is TRBJ2-2, with a possible D match to TRBD1 (6 bases). The CDR3 spans 14 residues. Trimming stripped 6 bases from V and 0 bases from J, with 8 bases between. Per germline, CDR1 SNHLY and CDR2 FYNNEI. CDR3 in DNA: TGTGCCAGCAGCGGGACAACGAACACCGGGGAGCTGTTTTTT. Encoded protein: CASSGTTNTGELFF.

This chain joins TRBV11-2 and TRBJ2-7; 8 bases agree with TRBD2. Germline V gene data show CDR1 as SGHAT and CDR2 as FQNNGV. This CDR3 is 17 amino acids long. Germline trimming cut 1 base from V and 0 bases from J; bases unmatched to any gene: 8. DNA for the CDR3: TGTGCCAGCAGCTTAGGGACGGGGCGGGGGGTCTCCTACGAGCAGTACTTC. It yields the protein CASSLGTGRGVSYEQYF. Combining the CDR3 with reference TRBV11-2 and TRBJ2-7 gives the whole variable domain EAGVAQSPRYKIIEKRQSVAFWCNPISGHATLYWYQQILGQGPKLLIQFQNNGVVDDSQLPKDRFSAERLKGVDSTLKIQPAKLEDSAVYLCASSLGTGRGVSYEQYFGPGTRLTVT.

V usage is TRBV7-8 and J usage is TRBJ2-5; the match to TRBD2 covers 10 bases. The ends lost 5 bases at V and 0 bases at J; junction bases unmatched: 9. The CDR3 extends over 17 amino acids. Germline V lookup: CDR1 SGHVS, CDR2 FQNEAQ. The CDR3 reads CASSRTAGLAYQETQYF. The CDR3 DNA sequence: TGTGCCAGCAGCCGTACAGCGGGACTAGCGTACCAAGAGACCCAGTACTTC.

This chain uses TRBV15 with TRBJ1-3, with no clear D. Deletions cut 3 bases from V and 1 base from J, with 10 bases between. This CDR3 has 15 residues. Per germline, CDR1 LNHNV and CDR2 YYDKDF (reference sequence). The CDR3 nucleotides read TGTGCCACCAGCAGGGATCGGGGATCTGGAAACACCATATATTTT. It codes for CATSRDRGSGNTIYF.

In DNA, the CDR3 is TGTGCCAGCAGCTTAGACAGGTTCTCGATCGACAATGAGCAGTTCTTC. It specifies CASSLDRFSIDNEQFF. V usage is TRBV7-2 and J usage is TRBJ2-1; tentative D call: TRBD1 (5 bases). Trimming took off 1 base at V and 5 bases at J, with 15 bases between the two ends. Germline CDR1 reads SGHTA; CDR2 reads FQGNSA. This CDR3 comprises 16 residues.

The rearrangement joins TRBV19 to TRBJ1-2; TRBD1 matches 10 bases. Losses at the gene ends were 6 bases for V and 4 bases for J; bases not matched to a gene: 11. This CDR3 has 16 residues. Per germline, CDR1 LNHDA and CDR2 SQIVND (reference sequence). This CDR3 is CASRVADRGQFYGYTF. CDR3 nucleotides: TGTGCCAGTAGGGTGGCCGACAGGGGGCAATTCTATGGCTACACCTTC.

This chain uses TRBV30 with TRBJ1-5, with TRBD1 as a possible D gene (5 bases). The CDR3 runs 14 residues. V was pared by 2 bases and J by 3 bases, with 11 bases between. Germline CDR1 reads GTSNPN; CDR2 reads SVGIG (reference sequence). The CDR3 DNA sequence: TGTGCCTGGAGTCCGACAGCCCCCAATCAGCCCCAGCATTTT. This sequence encodes CAWSPTAPNQPQHF.